This T cell receptor beta chain was obtained from a study of cytomegalovirus exposure and HLA in healthy donors. This clone was seen a handful of times. In the PCR, 60 Vbeta and 13 Jbeta primers were used. Here immunoSEQ multiplex PCR was the method, and the copy in TCRdb shows in-frame clones only, minus some. Of fewer than 200,000 clones listed, 70% to 90% were seen once; the top ten hold about 0.8%. What was sequenced was PBMCs. This TCR derives from a woman aged 18-29 years in good health and CMV-seronegative.

CDR3 DNA: TGCGCCAGCAGCCAACCAGGGGGTGGGCAGCCCCAGCATTTT. Its translation: CASSQPGGGQPQHF. The chain employs TRBV4-3 and TRBJ1-5; 7 bases match TRBD1. There are 14 residues in the CDR3. V dropped 2 bases and J dropped 7; count of bases not matched to a gene: 5. Germline V gene data show CDR1 as LGHNA and CDR2 as YSLEER.